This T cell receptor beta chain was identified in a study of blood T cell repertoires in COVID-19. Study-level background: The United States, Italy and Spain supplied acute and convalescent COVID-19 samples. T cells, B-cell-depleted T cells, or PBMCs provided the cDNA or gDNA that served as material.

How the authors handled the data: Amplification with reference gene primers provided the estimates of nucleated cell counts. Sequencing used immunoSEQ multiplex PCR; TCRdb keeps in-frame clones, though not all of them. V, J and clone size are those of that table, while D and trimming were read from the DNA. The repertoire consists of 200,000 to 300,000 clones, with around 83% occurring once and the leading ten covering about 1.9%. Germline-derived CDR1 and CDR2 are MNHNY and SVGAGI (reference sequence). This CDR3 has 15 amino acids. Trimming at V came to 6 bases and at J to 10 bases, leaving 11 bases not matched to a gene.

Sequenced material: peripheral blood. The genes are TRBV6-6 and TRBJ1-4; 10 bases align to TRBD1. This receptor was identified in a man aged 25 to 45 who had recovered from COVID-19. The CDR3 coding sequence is TGTGCCAGCAGAGGACGACAGGGGGCTAAAGGAAAACTGTTTTTT. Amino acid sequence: CASRGRQGAKGKLFF.